The 8 T cell receptor beta chains given below trace back to one sample, sequenced in a study of T cell repertoires in cytomegalovirus infection. For these TCRs, the target antigens are not known. TCRdb independently ran MiXCR on the reads; one entry per CDR3 protein. Of approximately 120,000 distinct CDR3 sequences listed, approximately 30% were seen once; the top ten hold roughly 53%. Sequencing used CD8+ T cells from cultured PBMCs, obtained from culture after CMV antigen stimulation. The receptor set was obtained from a human donor in good health (CMV status not recorded). Some clones in this sample may be carry-over from other donors' samples.

The chain is built from TRBV19 and TRBJ1-2; maybe TRBD1 (5 bases). Trimming shortened V by 6 bases and J by 8 bases, and 16 bases separated the two germline ends. The CDR3 is made up of 13 amino acids. Germline CDR1 and CDR2: LNHDA and SQIVND (reference sequence). Written as DNA, the CDR3 is TGTGCCAGTAGGGGTAGACAGACGCGGGGCTACACCTTC. Translation gives CASRGRQTRGYTF.

This clonotype was observed a handful of times. The chain links TRBV2 to TRBJ1-2; the D gene is possibly TRBD1 (5 bases). The CDR3 spans 15 residues. CDR1 is SNHLY, CDR2 FYNNEI, per germline. V was shortened by 7 bases and J by 6 bases, with 21 bases between the two germline ends. This CDR3 is CASTVWGGRDDGYTF. The DNA of the CDR3 is TGTGCCAGCACGGTCTGGGGAGGGAGGGACGATGGCTACACCTTC.

Turning to this clonotype: Sequence at one end of the junction differs from germline and may be a read error. The V gene is TRBV7-1, the J gene TRBJ2-3; TRBD2 agrees at 8 bases. TRBV7-1 is flagged as an ORF with uncertain function. This CDR3 is 15 amino acids long. Here the CDR3 reads CASSSSGVSTDTHYF. CDR3 nucleotides: TGTGCCAGCAGCTCTAGCGGGGTTAGCACAGATACGCATTATTTT.

J is TRBJ2-1 and V is TRBV4-3; D is possibly TRBD2 (6 bases). With 0 bases removed from V and 0 bases from J, the gap between germline ends came to 15 bases. The CDR3 loop spans 18 amino acids. CDR1 and CDR2 (germline): LGHNA, YSLEER. The CDR3 DNA reads as TGCGCCAGCAGCCAAGATAGCCCCCGGGACTCCTCCTACAATGAGCAGTTCTTC. Translation: CASSQDSPRDSSYNEQFF.

This clonotype was seen a handful of times. The gene calls are TRBV12-3 or TRBV12-4 and TRBJ2-5; either TRBD1 or TRBD2 may fit D (5 bases each). The CDR3 is made up of 14 amino acids. V was clipped by 4 bases and J by 5 bases, with 14 bases between them. The CDR3 DNA is TGTGCCAGCAGTTCGGGACGGGTGATGGAGACCCAGTACTTC. This codes for CASSSGRVMETQYF.

This clonotype was counted a few times. The rearrangement uses TRBV28 and TRBJ2-7; TRBD1 matches at 7 bases. The CDR3 is 14 residues long. J was trimmed by 3 bases and V by 3 bases; bases with no gene match: 5. CDR1 and CDR2 from the germline V gene are MDHEN and SYDVKM. Here the CDR3 reads CASSLVTGLYEQYF. CDR3 sequence (DNA): TGTGCCAGCAGTTTGGTGACAGGGCTCTACGAGCAGTACTTC.

Only a few counts were recorded for this clonotype. The chain uses TRBV7-2 and TRBJ1-2; 7 nucleotides line up with TRBD1. The CDR3 length is 14 residues. CDR1 is SGHTA and CDR2 is FQGNSA in the germline V gene. The V segment lost 3 bases and the J segment 4 bases; nucleotides outside the gene matches: 5. The CDR3 sequence: CASSLTGQSYGYTF. CDR3 DNA: TGTGCCAGCAGCTTGACAGGGCAGTCCTATGGCTACACCTTC.

Here the CDR3 reads CASSSTRDRGDEQYF. DNA of the CDR3: TGTGCCAGCAGTTCTACAAGGGACAGGGGAGACGAGCAGTACTTC. This rearrangement joins TRBV27 to TRBJ2-7; 10 bases are a match to TRBD1. This CDR3 is built from 15 residues. The V and J ends lost 4 bases and 5 bases, in that order; junction bases with no gene match: 8. CDR1 is MNHEY, CDR2 SMNVEV, per germline (reference sequence).